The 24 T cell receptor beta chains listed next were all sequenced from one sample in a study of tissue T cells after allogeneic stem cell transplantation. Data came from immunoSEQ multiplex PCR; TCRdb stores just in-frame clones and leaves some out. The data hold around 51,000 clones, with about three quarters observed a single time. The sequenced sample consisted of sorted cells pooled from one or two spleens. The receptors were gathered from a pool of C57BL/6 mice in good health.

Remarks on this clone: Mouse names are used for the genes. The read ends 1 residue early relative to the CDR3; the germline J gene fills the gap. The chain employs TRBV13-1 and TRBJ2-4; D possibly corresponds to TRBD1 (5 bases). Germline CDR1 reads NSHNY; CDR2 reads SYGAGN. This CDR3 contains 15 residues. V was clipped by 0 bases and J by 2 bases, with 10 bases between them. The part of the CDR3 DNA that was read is TGTGCCAGCAGTGATGAAGGGGTGGATCAAAACACCTTGTAC. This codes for CASSDEGVDQNTLY. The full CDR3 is CASSDEGVDQNTLYF.

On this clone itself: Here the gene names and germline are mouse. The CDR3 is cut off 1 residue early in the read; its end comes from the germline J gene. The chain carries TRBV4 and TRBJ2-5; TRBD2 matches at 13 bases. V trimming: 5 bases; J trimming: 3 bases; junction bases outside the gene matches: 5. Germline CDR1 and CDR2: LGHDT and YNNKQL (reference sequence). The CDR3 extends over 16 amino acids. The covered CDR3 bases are TGTGCCAGCAGCCGTCCGGGACTGGGGGGGCAAGACACCCAGTAC. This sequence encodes CASSRPGLGGQDTQY. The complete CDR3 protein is CASSRPGLGGQDTQYF.

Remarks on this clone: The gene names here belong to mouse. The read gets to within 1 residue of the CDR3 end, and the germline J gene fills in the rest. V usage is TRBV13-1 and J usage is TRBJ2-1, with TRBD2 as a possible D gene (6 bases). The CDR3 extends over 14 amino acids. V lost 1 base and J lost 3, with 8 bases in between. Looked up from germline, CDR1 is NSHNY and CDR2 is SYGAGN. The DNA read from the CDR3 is TGTGCCAGCAGTGATTCCTGGGGCTATGCTGAGCAGTTC. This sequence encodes CASSDSWGYAEQF. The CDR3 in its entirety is CASSDSWGYAEQFF.

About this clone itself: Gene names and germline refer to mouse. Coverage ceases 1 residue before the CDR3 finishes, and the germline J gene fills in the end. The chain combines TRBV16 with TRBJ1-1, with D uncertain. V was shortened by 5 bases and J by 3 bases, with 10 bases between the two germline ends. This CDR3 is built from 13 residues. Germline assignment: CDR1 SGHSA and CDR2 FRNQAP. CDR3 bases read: TGTGCAAGCAGCCCACAGTGGGACACAGAAGTCTTC. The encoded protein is CASSPQWDTEVF. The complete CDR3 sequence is CASSPQWDTEVFF. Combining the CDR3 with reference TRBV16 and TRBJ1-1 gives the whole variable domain NAGVIQTPRHKVTGKGQEATLWCEPISGHSAVFWYRQTIVQGLEFLTYFRNQAPIDDSGMPKERFSAQMPNQSHSTLKIQSTQPQDSAVYLCASSPQWDTEVFFGKGTRLTVV.

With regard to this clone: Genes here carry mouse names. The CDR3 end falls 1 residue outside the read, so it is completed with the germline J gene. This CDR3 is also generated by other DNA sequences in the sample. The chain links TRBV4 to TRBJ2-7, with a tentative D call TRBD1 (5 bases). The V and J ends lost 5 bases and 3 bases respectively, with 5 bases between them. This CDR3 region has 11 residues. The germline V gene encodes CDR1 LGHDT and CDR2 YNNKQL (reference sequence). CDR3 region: CASSDSYEQYF. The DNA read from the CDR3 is TGTGCCAGCAGCGACAGCTATGAACAGTAC.

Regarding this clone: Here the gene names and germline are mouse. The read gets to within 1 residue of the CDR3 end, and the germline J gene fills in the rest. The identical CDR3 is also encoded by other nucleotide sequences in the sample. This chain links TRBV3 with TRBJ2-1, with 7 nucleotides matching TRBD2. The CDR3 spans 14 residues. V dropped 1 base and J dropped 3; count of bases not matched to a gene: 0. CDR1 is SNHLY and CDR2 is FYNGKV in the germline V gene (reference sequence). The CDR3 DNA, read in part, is TGTGCCAGCAGCTTAGACTGGGGCTATGCTGAGCAGTTC. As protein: CASSLDWGYAEQF. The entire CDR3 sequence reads CASSLDWGYAEQFF.

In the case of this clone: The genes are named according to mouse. The CDR3 DNA, read in part, is TGTGCCATCGGGACAACTAGTGCAGAAACGCTGTAT. Amino acid sequence: CAIGTTSAETLY. The whole CDR3 protein reads CAIGTTSAETLYF. This chain joins TRBV13-2 and TRBJ2-3; a possible D gene is TRBD1 (6 bases). Read data end 1 residue before the CDR3 end; the end is taken from the germline J gene. The CDR3 is made up of 13 amino acids. Germline CDR1 NNHNN, CDR2 SYGAGS (reference sequence). V was pared by 9 bases and J by 0 bases, with 11 bases between.

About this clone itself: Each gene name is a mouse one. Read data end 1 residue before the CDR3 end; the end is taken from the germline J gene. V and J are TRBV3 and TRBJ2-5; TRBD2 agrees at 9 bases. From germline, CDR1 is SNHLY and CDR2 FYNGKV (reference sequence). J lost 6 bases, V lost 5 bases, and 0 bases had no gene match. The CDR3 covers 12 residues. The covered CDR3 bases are TGTGCCAGCAGCCTGGGGGGGGACACCCAGTAC. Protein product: CASSLGGDTQY. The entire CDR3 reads CASSLGGDTQYF.

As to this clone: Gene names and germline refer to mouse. The covered CDR3 bases are TGTGCCAGCAGCCAATCCAACACAGAAGTCTTC. Protein: CASSQSNTEVF. The CDR3 reads in full as CASSQSNTEVFF. J is TRBJ1-1 and V is TRBV5; unclear D gene. Read coverage stops 1 residue before the CDR3 terminus; the germline J gene supplies the remainder. Trimming stripped 2 bases from V and 2 bases from J, with 3 bases between. This CDR3 spans 12 amino acids. Looked up from germline, CDR1 is LGHNA and CDR2 is YNLKQL (reference sequence).

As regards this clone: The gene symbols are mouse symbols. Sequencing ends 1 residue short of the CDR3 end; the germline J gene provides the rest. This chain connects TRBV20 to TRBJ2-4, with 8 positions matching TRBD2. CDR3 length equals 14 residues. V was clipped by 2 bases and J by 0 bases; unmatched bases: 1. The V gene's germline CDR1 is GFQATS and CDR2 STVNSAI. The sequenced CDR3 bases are TGTGGTGCTAGGAGACTGGGGAGTCAAAACACCTTGTAC. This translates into CGARRLGSQNTLY. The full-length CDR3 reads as CGARRLGSQNTLYF.

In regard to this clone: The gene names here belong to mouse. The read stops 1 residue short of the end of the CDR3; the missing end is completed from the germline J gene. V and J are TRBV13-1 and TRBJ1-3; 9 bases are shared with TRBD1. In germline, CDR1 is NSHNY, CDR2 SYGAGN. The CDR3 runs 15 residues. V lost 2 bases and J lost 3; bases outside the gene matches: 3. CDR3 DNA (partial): TGTGCCAGCAGTGACTGGGACAGGGATGGAAATACGCTCTAT. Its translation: CASSDWDRDGNTLY. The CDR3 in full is CASSDWDRDGNTLYF.

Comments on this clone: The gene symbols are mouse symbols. The CDR3 protein is CASIPTGANERLFF. CDR3 DNA (partial): TGTGCCAGCATCCCGACAGGGGCCAACGAAAGATTATTT. This chain connects TRBV14 to TRBJ1-4; 8 nucleotides agree with TRBD1. The CDR3 is cut off 1 residue early in the read; its end comes from the germline J gene. The length of the CDR3 is 14 residues. The germline V gene encodes CDR1 SGHDT and CDR2 FRDEAV. V dropped 6 bases and J dropped 3; count of bases not matched to a gene: 4.

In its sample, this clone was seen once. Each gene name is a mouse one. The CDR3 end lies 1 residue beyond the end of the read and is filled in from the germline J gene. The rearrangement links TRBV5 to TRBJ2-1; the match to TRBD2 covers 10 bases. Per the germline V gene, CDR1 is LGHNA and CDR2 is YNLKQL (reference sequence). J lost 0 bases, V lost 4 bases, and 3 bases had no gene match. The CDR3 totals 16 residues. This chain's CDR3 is CASSLGLGYNYAEQFF. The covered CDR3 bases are TGTGCCAGCAGCCTGGGACTGGGGTATAACTATGCTGAGCAGTTC.

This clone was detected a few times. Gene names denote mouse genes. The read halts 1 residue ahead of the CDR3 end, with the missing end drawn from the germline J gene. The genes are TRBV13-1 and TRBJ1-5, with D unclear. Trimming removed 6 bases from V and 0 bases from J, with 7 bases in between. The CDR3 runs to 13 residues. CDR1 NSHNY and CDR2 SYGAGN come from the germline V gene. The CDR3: CASTLYNNQAPLF. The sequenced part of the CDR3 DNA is TGTGCCAGCACCCTCTATAACAACCAGGCTCCGCTT.

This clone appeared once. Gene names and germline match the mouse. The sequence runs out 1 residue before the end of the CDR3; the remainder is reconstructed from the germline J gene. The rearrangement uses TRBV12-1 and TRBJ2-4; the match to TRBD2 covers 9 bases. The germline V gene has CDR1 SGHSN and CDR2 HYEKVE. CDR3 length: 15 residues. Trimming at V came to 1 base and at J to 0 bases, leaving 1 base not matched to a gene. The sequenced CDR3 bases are TGTGCCAGCTCTCTTGGGGGGGCTAGTCAAAACACCTTGTAC. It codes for CASSLGGASQNTLY. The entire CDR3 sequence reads CASSLGGASQNTLYF. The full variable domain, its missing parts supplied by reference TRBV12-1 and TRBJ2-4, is DSGVVQSPRHIIKEKGGRSVLTCIPISGHSNVVWYQQTLGKELKFLIQHYEKVERDKGFLPSRFSVQQFDDYHSEMNMSALELEDSAMYFCASSLGGASQNTLYFGAGTRLSVL.

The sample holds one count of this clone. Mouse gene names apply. CDR3 loop: CASSLHSTEVFF. CDR3 DNA, as far as it was read: TGTGCCAGCAGTCTTCACAGCACAGAAGTCTTC. J is TRBJ1-1 and V is TRBV26; D ambiguous. The CDR3 is cut off 1 residue early in the read; its end comes from the germline J gene. The CDR3 loop spans 12 amino acids. Between the trimmed V and J ends, which lost 3 bases and 4 bases, there was a span of 6 bases. Germline V gene sequence: CDR1 KGHPV, CDR2 FQNQEV (reference sequence).

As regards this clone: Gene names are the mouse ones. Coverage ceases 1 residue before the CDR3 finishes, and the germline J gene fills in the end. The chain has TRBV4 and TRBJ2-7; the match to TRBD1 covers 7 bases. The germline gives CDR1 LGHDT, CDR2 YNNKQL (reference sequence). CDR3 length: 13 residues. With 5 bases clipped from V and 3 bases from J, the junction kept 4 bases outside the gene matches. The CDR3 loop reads CASSPDRDYEQYF. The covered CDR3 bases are TGTGCCAGCAGCCCAGACAGGGACTATGAACAGTAC.

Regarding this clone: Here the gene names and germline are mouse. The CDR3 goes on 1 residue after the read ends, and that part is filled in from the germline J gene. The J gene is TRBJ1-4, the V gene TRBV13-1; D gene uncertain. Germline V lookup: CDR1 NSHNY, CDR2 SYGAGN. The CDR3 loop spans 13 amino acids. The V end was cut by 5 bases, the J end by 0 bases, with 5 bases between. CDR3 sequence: CASREISNERLFF. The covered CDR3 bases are TGTGCCAGCAGAGAAATTTCCAACGAAAGATTATTT.

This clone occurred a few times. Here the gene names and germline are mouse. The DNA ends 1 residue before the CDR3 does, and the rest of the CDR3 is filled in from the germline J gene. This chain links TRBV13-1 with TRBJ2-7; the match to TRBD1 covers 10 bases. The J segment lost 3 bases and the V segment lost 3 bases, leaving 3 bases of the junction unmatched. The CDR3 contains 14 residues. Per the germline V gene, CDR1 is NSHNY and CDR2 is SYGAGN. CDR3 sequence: CASSGRTGGYEQYF. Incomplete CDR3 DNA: TGTGCCAGCAGTGGGAGGACAGGGGGCTATGAACAGTAC.

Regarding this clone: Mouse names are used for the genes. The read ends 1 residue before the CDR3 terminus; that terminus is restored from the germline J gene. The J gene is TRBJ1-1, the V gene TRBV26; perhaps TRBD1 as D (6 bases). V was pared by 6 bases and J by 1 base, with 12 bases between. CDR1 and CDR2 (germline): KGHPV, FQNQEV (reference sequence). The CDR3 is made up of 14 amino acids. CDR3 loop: CASSLQGGNTEVFF. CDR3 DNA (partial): TGTGCCAGCAGCCTACAGGGAGGGAACACAGAAGTCTTC.

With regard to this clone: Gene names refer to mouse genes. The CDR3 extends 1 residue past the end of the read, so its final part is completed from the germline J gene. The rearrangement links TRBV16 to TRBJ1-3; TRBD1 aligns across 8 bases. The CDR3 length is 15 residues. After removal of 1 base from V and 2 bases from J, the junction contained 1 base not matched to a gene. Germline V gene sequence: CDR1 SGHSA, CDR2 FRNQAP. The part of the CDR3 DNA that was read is TGTGCAAGCAGCTTAGCCAGGGGGCCTGGAAATACGCTCTAT. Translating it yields CASSLARGPGNTLY. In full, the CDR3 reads CASSLARGPGNTLYF.

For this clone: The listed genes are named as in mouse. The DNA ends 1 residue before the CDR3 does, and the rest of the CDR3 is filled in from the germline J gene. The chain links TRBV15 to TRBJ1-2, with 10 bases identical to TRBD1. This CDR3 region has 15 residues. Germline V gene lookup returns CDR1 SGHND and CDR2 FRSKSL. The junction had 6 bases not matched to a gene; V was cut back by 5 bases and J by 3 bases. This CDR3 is CASSLSGTGDSDYTF. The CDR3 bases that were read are TGTGCCAGCAGTCTCTCCGGGACAGGGGACTCCGACTACACC.

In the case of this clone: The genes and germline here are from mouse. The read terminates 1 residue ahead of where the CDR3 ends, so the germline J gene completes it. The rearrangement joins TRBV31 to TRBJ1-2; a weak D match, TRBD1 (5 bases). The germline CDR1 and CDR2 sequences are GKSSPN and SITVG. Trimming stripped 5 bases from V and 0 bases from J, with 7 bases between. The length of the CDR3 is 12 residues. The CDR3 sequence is CAWGTTNSDYTF. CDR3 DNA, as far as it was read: TGTGCCTGGGGGACGACAAACTCCGACTACACC.

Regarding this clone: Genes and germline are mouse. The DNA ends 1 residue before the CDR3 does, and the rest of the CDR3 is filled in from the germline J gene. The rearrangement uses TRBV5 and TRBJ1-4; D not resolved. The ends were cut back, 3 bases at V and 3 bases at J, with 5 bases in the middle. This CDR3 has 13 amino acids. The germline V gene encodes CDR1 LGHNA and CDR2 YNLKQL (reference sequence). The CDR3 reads CASSQGTNERLFF. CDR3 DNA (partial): TGTGCCAGCAGCCAGGGTACCAACGAAAGATTATTT.